A single sample is the source of the 16 T cell receptor beta chains below, sequenced in a study of shared clonotypes between healthy human individuals. This table comes from immunoSEQ multiplex PCR, and its TCRdb copy is limited to in-frame clones, with some not included. The data hold almost 750,000 clones, with over 55% observed a single time. Specimen: memory CD4+ T cells sorted from blood. As for subset: CD45RA-negative fraction. The receptor source for this set is a woman aged 30 to 39 in good health.

This clone was found many times. The V and J genes are TRBV28 and TRBJ2-1; a possible D gene is TRBD1 (5 bases). The CDR3 has 12 residues. Germline values: CDR1 MDHEN, CDR2 SYDVKM. The V gene lost 8 bases and the J gene lost 6 bases, with 11 bases spanning the gap. Here the CDR3 DNA reads TGTGCCAGCCACAGGATTCTCAATGAGCAGTTCTTC. Protein product: CASHRILNEQFF.

V usage is TRBV19 and J usage is TRBJ2-7; D assignment may be TRBD1 or TRBD2 (6 bases each). This CDR3 spans 14 amino acids. Germline V gene data show CDR1 as LNHDA and CDR2 as SQIVND (reference sequence). Trimming took 4 bases from V and 6 from J, leaving 16 bases between them. The CDR3 protein is CASSTGGPLSEQYF. The CDR3 DNA is TGTGCCAGTAGTACCGGGGGCCCCCTTAGCGAGCAGTACTTC.

This clone turned up a few times. The chain links TRBV6-1 to TRBJ2-7, with D tentatively TRBD1 (7 bases). The V gene lost 8 bases and the J gene lost 3 bases, with 14 bases spanning the gap. CDR3 length: 13 amino acids. Germline CDR1 and CDR2: MNHNS and SASEGT. The CDR3: CASVGGQNYEQYF. The CDR3 DNA is TGTGCCAGCGTGGGGGGACAGAACTACGAGCAGTACTTC.

The gene calls are TRBV21-1 and TRBJ1-2; the table's D call, TRBD1, was not checked against the DNA. TRBV21-1 corresponds to a pseudogene. The CDR3 loop spans 20 amino acids. CDR3: CASSKVRGWDRVITNYGYTF. CDR3 DNA sequence: TGTGCCAGCAGCAAAGTTAGGGGATGGGACAGGGTTATTACAAACTATGGCTACACCTTC.

The chain employs TRBV2 and TRBJ2-7, with 8 bases that match TRBD2. The CDR3 runs to 15 residues. Trimming removed 2 bases from V and 2 bases from J; junction bases left unmatched: 5. Germline CDR1 and CDR2: SNHLY and FYNNEI. The CDR3 sequence: CASSEFASGPYEQYF. DNA for the CDR3: TGTGCCAGCAGTGAATTTGCTAGCGGGCCCTACGAGCAGTACTTC.

This clone has at least ten counts. V gene TRBV29-1 combines with J gene TRBJ1-2, with no clear D. Per germline, CDR1 SQVTM and CDR2 ANQGSEA. The CDR3 totals 11 residues. V lost 7 bases to trimming and J lost 8 bases, with 14 bases between them. The CDR3 sequence: CSGEEAGGYTF. CDR3 nucleotide sequence: TGCAGCGGAGAGGAGGCTGGAGGCTACACCTTC. Supplemented by reference TRBV29-1 and TRBJ1-2, the full variable domain reads SAVISQKPSRDICQRGTSLTIQCQVDSQVTMMFWYRQQPGQSLTLIATANQGSEATYESGFVIDKFPISRPNLTFSTLTVSNMSPEDSSIYLCSGEEAGGYTFGSGTRLTVV.

The rearrangement joins TRBV2 to TRBJ2-7; tentatively, D is TRBD1 (6 bases). The CDR3 runs 14 residues. Trimming shortened V by 4 bases and J by 4 bases, and 14 bases separated the two germline ends. CDR1 is SNHLY, CDR2 FYNNEI, per germline. The CDR3 sequence is CASSAETGLYEQYF. CDR3 coding DNA: TGTGCCAGCAGTGCGGAGACAGGCCTGTACGAGCAGTACTTC.

In DNA, the CDR3 is TGCGCCAGCAGTGGGGCAGGCCGGGGCTCTGGAAACACCATATATTTT. Its protein is CASSGAGRGSGNTIYF. The chain recombines TRBV10-2 with TRBJ1-3; D is uncertain. CDR1 is WSHSY, CDR2 SAAADI, per germline. The V gene lost 4 bases and the J gene lost 0 bases, with 13 bases spanning the gap. CDR3 length: 16 residues.

This clone has more than one count but fewer than ten. The V and J genes are TRBV7-8 and TRBJ1-5, with TRBD1 matching over 9 bases. CDR3 length equals 14 residues. Trimming removed 5 bases from V and 6 bases from J; junction bases left unmatched: 5. CDR1 is SGHVS and CDR2 is FQNEAQ in the germline V gene. The CDR3 is CASSPWTGAQPQHF. The CDR3 DNA sequence: TGTGCCAGCAGCCCTTGGACAGGGGCTCAGCCCCAGCATTTT.

This chain links TRBV28 with TRBJ2-7; 7 nucleotides line up with TRBD2. Germline lookup yields CDR1 MDHEN and CDR2 SYDVKM. Trimming at V came to 3 bases and at J to 3 bases, leaving 17 bases not matched to a gene. CDR3 length: 18 residues. DNA for the CDR3: TGTGCCAGCAGTTTTACCCTGGTTATAAGCGGGAAGGTCTACGAGCAGTACTTC. Amino acids: CASSFTLVISGKVYEQYF.

The V call is TRBV4-1, the J call TRBJ2-5; D gene unclear. The J call may be mistaken, given a closer DNA end match to TRBJ2-7. The CDR3 runs to 14 residues. The V gene's germline CDR1 is MGHRA and CDR2 YSYEKL. CDR3 in DNA: TGCGCCAGCAGCCAACATCGACCACCCTACGAGCAGTACTTC. Amino acids: CASSQHRPPYEQYF.

In this sample, this clone turned up once. The identical CDR3 is also encoded by other nucleotide sequences in the sample. The chain couples TRBV18 to TRBJ1-2; D may be TRBD1 (6 bases). Germline CDR1 is KGHSH and CDR2 is LQKENI. The V and J ends lost 3 bases and 1 base respectively, with 9 bases between them. The CDR3 extends over 14 amino acids. This chain's CDR3 is CASSPGQSNYGYTF. The CDR3 DNA is TGTGCCAGCTCACCTGGACAGAGTAACTATGGCTACACCTTC.

The chain links TRBV7-9 to TRBJ2-6, with D perhaps matching TRBD1 (6 bases). The V and J ends lost 0 bases and 2 bases respectively, with 17 bases between them. CDR1 SEHNR and CDR2 FQNEAQ come from the germline V gene (reference sequence). There are 19 residues in the CDR3. Here the CDR3 reads CASSLAKYGRGTGANVLTF. The CDR3 DNA reads TGTGCCAGCAGCTTAGCTAAATATGGCAGGGGAACTGGGGCCAACGTCCTGACTTTC. Full variable domain (outside the CDR3, taken from reference TRBV7-9 and TRBJ2-6): DTGVSQNPRHKITKRGQNVTFRCDPISEHNRLYWYRQTLGQGPEFLTYFQNEAQLEKSRLLSDRFSAERPKGSFSTLEIQRTEQGDSAMYLCASSLAKYGRGTGANVLTFGAGSRLTVL.

This chain joins TRBV28 and TRBJ2-5; D call uncertain. CDR3 size: 12 residues. Trimming shortened V by 5 bases and J by 5 bases, and 9 bases separated the two germline ends. Germline loops: CDR1 MDHEN, CDR2 SYDVKM. CDR3 amino acids: CASSGVGETQYF. CDR3 sequence (DNA): TGTGCCAGCAGTGGGGTAGGTGAGACCCAGTACTTC. Drawing the rest from reference TRBV28 and TRBJ2-5, the complete variable domain is DVKVTQSSRYLVKRTGEKVFLECVQDMDHENMFWYRQDPGLGLRLIYFSYDVKMKEKGDIPEGYSVSREKKERFSLILESASTNQTSMYLCASSGVGETQYFGPGTRLLVL.

In the case of this clone: This clone may be a read error of a much larger clone one base away. The same CDR3 can be traced to other DNA sequences in this sample. The chain couples TRBV7-9 to TRBJ1-1; D is unclear. The V gene's germline CDR1 is SEHNR and CDR2 FQNEAQ (reference sequence). The CDR3 is made up of 13 amino acids. V lost 3 bases, J lost 1 base, and 6 bases lay in between. The CDR3, as DNA: TGTGCCAGCAGCTTTGGCGGGAACACTGAAGCTTTCTTT. This gives the protein CASSFGGNTEAFF.

This chain joins TRBV6-5 and TRBJ2-7, with D uncertain. Germline V gene lookup returns CDR1 MNHEY and CDR2 SVGAGI. This CDR3 is built from 16 residues. V lost 0 bases and J 3 bases, leaving 15 bases between the germline ends. The CDR3 reads CASSYSTVVPGYEQYF. CDR3 in DNA: TGTGCCAGCAGTTACTCGACCGTAGTTCCAGGCTACGAGCAGTACTTC.